The rows below give T cell receptor beta chains drawn from one sample of a study of blood T cell repertoires in COVID-19. TCRdb keeps only in-frame clones here, not all; method: immunoSEQ multiplex PCR. This sample has over 140,000 clones, with about 79% found just once. Sequenced sample: peripheral blood. These receptor sequences come from a woman older than 75 with active or convalescent COVID-19. Both conserved end residues are part of each CDR3. A D gene is named only where the DNA matches it firmly. The size of a clone is reported for some rows only, either as once, few or many, or as a class for expanded clones.

V	J	length	size	D	DNA	CDR3
TRBV5-1	TRBJ1-6	15	few	TRBD1	TGCGCCAGCAGCTTCGACAGGGGGAAGAATTCACCCCTCCACTTT	CASSFDRGKNSPLHF
TRBV28	TRBJ1-2	11	.	.	TGTGCCTCCACGGGGTGGGCTGGCTACACCTTC	CASTGWAGYTF
TRBV30	TRBJ2-1	15	.	TRBD2	TGTGCCTGGACGGGACTAGCGGGGGTAGGGGATGAGCAGTTCTTC	CAWTGLAGVGDEQFF
TRBV7-9	TRBJ2-7	14	.	TRBD1	TGTGCCAGCAGACATGGGACAGGGACCTACGAGCAGTACTTC	CASRHGTGTYEQYF
TRBV23-1	TRBJ1-5	21	.	TRBD1	TGCGCCAGCATAATTTTAAGACATATCATTCCGGGACAGACGCGCAATCAGCCCCAGCATTTT	CASIILRHIIPGQTRNQPQHF
TRBV9	TRBJ1-1	15	.	.	TGTGCCAGCAGCGCGGGGTCGTTGGGGGGCACTGAAGCTTTCTTT	CASSAGSLGGTEAFF
TRBV6-2/TRBV6-3	TRBJ1-5	14	.	.	TGTGCCAGCAGTTACAGGGGGGGGATTCAGCCCCAGCATTTT	CASSYRGGIQPQHF
TRBV4-2	TRBJ2-3	14	.	.	TGTGCCAGCAGCCAAGGGACTATGAGGGGTACGCAGTATTTT	CASSQGTMRGTQYF
TRBV7-9	TRBJ1-1	12	.	.	TGTGCCAGCAGCTTATTGGGGGGTGAAGCTTTCTTT	CASSLLGGEAFF
TRBV5-1	TRBJ2-5	16	.	TRBD2	TGCGCCAGCAGCTTGGTGGCTAGCGGGGGGCAGGAGACCCAGTACTTC	CASSLVASGGQETQYF
TRBV7-9	TRBJ1-2	15	.	.	TGTGCCAGCAGCTTAGCGGTTCTAAAAGGAGATGGCTACACCTTC	CASSLAVLKGDGYTF
TRBV6-2/TRBV6-3	TRBJ2-6	19	.	.	TGTGCCAGCAGCAATTACCCCCCTTGGGCCGTCCCCGGGGCCAACGTCCTGACTTTC	CASSNYPPWAVPGANVLTF
TRBV7-8	TRBJ2-1	15	once	TRBD1	TGTGCCAGCAGCTACGGGGACAGACCTTACAATGAGCAGTTCTTC	CASSYGDRPYNEQFF
TRBV7-9	TRBJ2-7	14	.	.	TGTGCCAGCAGCCCCAAGACAGGAAACTACGAGCAGTACTTC	CASSPKTGNYEQYF
TRBV10-3	TRBJ2-7	13	.	.	TGTGCCATCAGTGTTCAGGTTAACTACGAGCAGTACTTC	CAISVQVNYEQYF
TRBV19	TRBJ1-1	14	.	.	TGTGCCAGTAGTATCATGGGGGGGGAACCCGAAGCTTTCTTT	CASSIMGGEPEAFF
TRBV6-4	TRBJ2-2	15	few	TRBD1	TGTGCCAGCAGTCCCGGGACAGGGGGGACCGGGGAGCTGTTTTTT	CASSPGTGGTGELFF
TRBV7-8	TRBJ2-1	18	.	TRBD2	TGTGCCAGCAGCTTCGGACTAGCGGGGGGTCTTGCCTACAATGAGCAGTTCTTC	CASSFGLAGGLAYNEQFF
TRBV7-3	TRBJ1-1	15	.	TRBD1	TGTGCCAGCAGCTTTAATCCGGACAGGGGTACTGAAGCTTTCTTT	CASSFNPDRGTEAFF